This T cell receptor beta chain stems from a study of Ad26.COV2.S vaccination and SARS-CoV-2 variants (TCRdb year 2021). Broadly, across the study: Donors in the vaccine arm were drawn from COV1001, a multicentre, randomized, double-blind, placebo-controlled phase I-IIa trial testing Ad26.COV2.S in healthy adults. Ad26.COV2.S was administered intramuscularly at a dose of 5x10^10 or 1x10^11 viral particles, either as one shot or as two shots given 56 days apart. TCRbeta repertoire sequencing served as the tool for gauging how specific and how broad the SARS-CoV-2-reactive T cell receptors were following Ad26.COV2.S vaccination. The TCR-sequenced set comprised about 30 samples: around 20 Ad26.COV2.S vaccine recipients, 5 placebo recipients and 8 SARS-CoV-2 convalescent individuals. Trial participants were randomized into five groups of five, in which low-dose or high-dose Ad26.COV2.S was given once or twice, or placebo was given on both occasions. Blinding of investigators to trial group allocation was maintained during experiments and outcome assessment. The study at large found these results: After vaccination, spike-specific CD8+ and CD4+ T cell responses were reported to show substantial breadth. Ad26.COV2.S recipients had higher spike-specific TCR breadth than placebo recipients (P = 0.0014). Vaccine and placebo recipients had comparable non-spike TCR breadth, which fits with the vaccine containing only spike. The authors noted that total T cell responses may have been underestimated by the TCR breadth and depth analyses. The study was not powered to compare responses between vaccine doses or regimens.

Regarding this clone: Its recognized antigen is unknown. Per-base quality was not reported, and no clone a single base away is much larger than it.

Its CDR3 holds 13 amino acids, cysteine through phenylalanine. Only the CDR3 part of the read is kept: 39 bases, read in frame from the first base. Here V drops 0 bases and J drops 5 bases, and the junction holds 0 bases not matched to any gene. In the germline V gene, CDR1 corresponds to SGHRS and CDR2 to YFSETQ. The immunoSEQ Assay was the method used to sequence TCRbeta CDR3 regions. After extraction, genomic DNA underwent amplification by bias-controlled multiplex PCR, followed by high-throughput sequencing. The original pipeline was this. Collapsing and filtering of sequences were performed to quantify the absolute abundance of each unique TCRbeta CDR3 region. Usable DNA was measured by amplifying reference genes present in all nucleated cells, and TCRbeta template counts were normalized to that usable DNA to estimate T cell fraction. Repertoire TCRs were annotated as SARS-CoV-2-specific when V gene, CDR3 amino acid sequence and J gene were exactly matched to a known reactive TCR set. The reference SARS-CoV-2 TCR set came from MIRA and was filtered for enrichment in COVID-19-positive ImmuneCODE repertoires, removing public or cross-reactive TCRs. Using the MIRA antigens, annotated TCRs were further analysed by specific ORF or by position within an ORF. Breadth was defined as the number of annotated unique rearrangements divided by the total number of unique productive rearrangements, and depth was defined as the summed frequency of the annotated unique rearrangements. Two-sided Wilcoxon rank-sum tests were used to compare TCR breadth between groups. TCRdb holds this immuneACCESS table with in-frame rearrangements only. Some clones are missing; in checked studies, unresolved V genes explain under half, and the rest has no known cause. V, J and clone size are those of that table, while D and trimming were read from the DNA. Here the sample has some 340,000 clones; just under 85% occur a single time. In total, the top ten clones hold about 2.1% of the sample.

Explained via the paper, the treatment or condition label denotes: roughly 18 received Ad26.COV2.S at low or high dose, single or two shots; roughly five received placebo; per-sample allocation not given. For vaccine and placebo recipients, the sequenced repertoires came from samples collected on day 63 after the first injection. Cohort 1b enrolled about two dozen adults aged 18-55 years at a single site in Boston, USA, between 29 July and 7 August 2020. Ad26.COV2.S was a replication-incompetent adenovirus type 26 vector that expressed a prefusion-stabilized SARS-CoV-2 spike protein derived from the original Wuhan strain.

This receptor was taken from a person aged 18-60 years who received the Ad26.COV2.S COVID-19 vaccine or a placebo. Sequencing used peripheral blood, obtained in a trial of Ad26.COV2.S vaccine versus placebo. This receptor chain uses TRBV5-1 and TRBJ2-3, with TRBD1 matching 7 junction bases. CDR3 reads: CASSLDRGDTQYF. The nucleotide sequence reads TGCGCCAGCAGCTTGGACAGGGGAGATACGCAGTATTTT.